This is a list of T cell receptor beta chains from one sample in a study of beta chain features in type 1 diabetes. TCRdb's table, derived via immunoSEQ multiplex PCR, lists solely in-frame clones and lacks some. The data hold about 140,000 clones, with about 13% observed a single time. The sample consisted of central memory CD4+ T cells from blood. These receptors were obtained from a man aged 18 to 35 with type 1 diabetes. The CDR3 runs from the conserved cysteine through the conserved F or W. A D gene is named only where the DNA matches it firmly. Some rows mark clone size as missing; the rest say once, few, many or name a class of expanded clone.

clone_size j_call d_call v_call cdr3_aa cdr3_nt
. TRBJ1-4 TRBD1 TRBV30 CAWSSGTGNPRLFF TGTGCCTGGAGCTCCGGGACAGGGAACCCACGACTGTTTTTT
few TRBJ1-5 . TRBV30 CAWSVPGSNLGQPQHF TGTGCCTGGAGTGTTCCGGGTAGCAACTTGGGTCAGCCCCAGCATTTT
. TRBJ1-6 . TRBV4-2 CASSQAGDPGNSPLHF TGTGCCAGCAGCCAAGCTGGCGATCCGGGAAATTCACCCCTCCACTTT
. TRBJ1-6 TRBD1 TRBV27 CASSRQGLDSPLHF TGTGCCAGCAGTCGACAGGGCCTGGATTCACCCCTCCACTTT
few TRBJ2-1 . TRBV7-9 CATVDPRGTYNEQFF TGTGCCACCGTAGATCCACGGGGCACCTACAATGAGCAGTTCTTC
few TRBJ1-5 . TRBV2 CASSEEAGDQPQHF TGTGCCAGCAGTGAGGAGGCAGGTGATCAGCCCCAGCATTTT
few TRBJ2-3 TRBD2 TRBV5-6 CASSWRGAVDTQYF TGTGCCAGCAGCTGGCGGGGGGCCGTCGATACGCAGTATTTT
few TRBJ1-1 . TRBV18 CASSEGSQNTEAFF TGTGCCAGCTCAGAGGGCTCTCAGAACACTGAAGCTTTCTTT
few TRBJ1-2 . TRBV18 CASSLHRPGANYGYTF TGTGCCAGCTCTCTTCACCGGCCAGGGGCTAACTATGGCTACACCTTC
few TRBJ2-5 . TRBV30 CAWRGETQYF TGTGCCTGGAGGGGTGAGACCCAGTACTTC
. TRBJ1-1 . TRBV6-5 CASSSPRVNTEAFF TGTGCCAGCAGCTCACCGAGGGTGAACACTGAAGCTTTCTTT
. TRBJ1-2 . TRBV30 CAWSISYGYTF TGTGCCTGGAGTATTAGTTATGGCTACACCTTC
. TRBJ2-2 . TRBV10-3 CAISNPPAGNTGELFF TGTGCCATCAGCAACCCACCCGCGGGTAACACCGGGGAGCTGTTTTTT
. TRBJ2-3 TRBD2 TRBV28 CASSPSGPSTDTQYF TGTGCCAGCAGTCCTAGCGGTCCTAGCACAGATACGCAGTATTTT
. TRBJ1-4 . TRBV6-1 CASSPGMDEKLFF TGTGCCAGCAGCCCCGGGATGGATGAAAAACTGTTTTTT
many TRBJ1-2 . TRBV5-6 CASSPDLEPSGYTF TGTGCCAGCAGCCCAGACCTTGAGCCGTCGGGCTACACCTTC
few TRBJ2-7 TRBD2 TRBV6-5 CASSPTSGPRGEQYF TGTGCCAGCAGCCCTACTAGCGGGCCGCGGGGGGAGCAGTACTTC
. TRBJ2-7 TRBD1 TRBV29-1 CSVDSQGAGEQYF TGCAGCGTTGATAGCCAGGGGGCTGGGGAGCAGTACTTC
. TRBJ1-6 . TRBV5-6 CASSRQDSNSPLHF TGTGCCAGCAGCAGACAGGACAGTAATTCACCCCTCCACTTT
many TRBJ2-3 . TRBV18 CASSPRGDSTDTQYF TGTGCCAGCTCACCACGGGGGGATAGCACAGATACGCAGTATTTT
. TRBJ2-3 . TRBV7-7 CASSSGDSLVDTQYF TGTGCCAGCAGCTCGGGGGACAGCCTGGTGGATACGCAGTATTTT
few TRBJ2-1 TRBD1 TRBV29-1 CSVGQGAGYEQFF TGCAGCGTTGGACAGGGGGCTGGTTATGAGCAGTTCTTC
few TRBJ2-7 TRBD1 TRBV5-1 CASSLGQGWDEQYF TGCGCCAGCAGCTTAGGACAGGGTTGGGACGAGCAGTACTTC
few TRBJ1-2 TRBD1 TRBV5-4 CASSLSGGSNYGYTF TGTGCCAGCAGTTTATCAGGGGGCTCTAACTATGGCTACACCTTC
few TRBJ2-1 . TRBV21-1 CASSKAGRGSNNEQFF TGTGCCAGCAGCAAAGCGGGCCGGGGGTCCAACAATGAGCAGTTCTTC
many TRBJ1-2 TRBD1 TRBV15 CATSGAGQGAGYTF TGTGCCACCAGCGGAGCCGGACAGGGTGCGGGCTACACCTTC
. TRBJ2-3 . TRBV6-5 CATGDREADTQYF TGTGCCACCGGCGACAGGGAGGCAGATACGCAGTATTTT
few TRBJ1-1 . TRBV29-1 CSVSKGLANTEAFF TGCAGCGTGAGCAAGGGACTGGCTAACACTGAAGCTTTCTTT
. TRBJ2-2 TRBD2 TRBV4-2 CASSPARGGDTGELFF TGTGCCAGCAGCCCCGCTCGCGGGGGAGACACCGGGGAGCTGTTTTTT
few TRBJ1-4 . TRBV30 CAWSGRAGEKLFF TGTGCCTGGAGTGGCAGGGCTGGTGAAAAACTGTTTTTT
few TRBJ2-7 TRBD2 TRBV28 CASNLGPGGYEQYF TGTGCCAGCAACCTCGGCCCGGGGGGGTACGAGCAGTACTTC
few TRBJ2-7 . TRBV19 CASSIGGGPYEQYF TGTGCCAGTAGTATAGGGGGCGGCCCCTACGAGCAGTACTTC
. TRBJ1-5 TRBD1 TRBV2 CASTIGQGVNQPQHF TGTGCCAGCACTATAGGACAGGGCGTGAATCAGCCCCAGCATTTT
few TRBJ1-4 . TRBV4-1 CASSQLGTVANEKLFF TGCGCCAGCAGCCAACTGGGGACTGTTGCTAATGAAAAACTGTTTTTT
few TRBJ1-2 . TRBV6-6 CATRGNYGYTF TGTGCCACCCGGGGGAACTATGGCTACACCTTC
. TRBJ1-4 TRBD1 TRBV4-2 CASSQTGTGDEKLFF TGTGCCAGCAGCCAGACCGGGACAGGGGATGAAAAACTGTTTTTT
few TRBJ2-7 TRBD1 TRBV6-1 CASSEYPGTGEQYF TGTGCCAGCAGTGAATACCCAGGGACAGGCGAGCAGTACTTC
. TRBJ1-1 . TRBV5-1 CASSSGTSLNTEAFF TGCGCCAGCAGCTCGGGGACAAGCTTGAACACTGAAGCTTTCTTT
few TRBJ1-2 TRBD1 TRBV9 CASSIGTGDSGYTF TGTGCCAGCAGCATTGGGACAGGGGACAGTGGCTACACCTTC
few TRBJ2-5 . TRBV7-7 CASSLGRGGETQYF TGTGCTAGCAGCTTAGGGCGGGGAGGAGAGACCCAGTACTTC
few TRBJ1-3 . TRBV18 CASSPATTIGGFSPSGNTIYF TGTGCCAGCTCACCCGCCACTACTATAGGAGGGTTTAGCCCCTCTGGAAACACCATATATTTT
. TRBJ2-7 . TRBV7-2 CASSLRAEGSYEQYF TGTGCCAGCAGCCTCCGCGCAGAAGGCTCCTACGAGCAGTACTTC